The 28 T cell receptor beta chains below all came from one sample that was sequenced in a study of T cell responses to AZD1222 COVID-19 vaccine (dated by TCRdb to the early 2020s). The time point label here, explained by the study, means: about 28 days (+/-7) after the second vaccine dose. The library was produced with the immunoSEQ multiplex PCR assay. Held by TCRdb, this immuneACCESS table contains in-frame sequences only and omits some clones. Under half of the omission traces to an unresolved V gene where checked; the cause of the rest is unknown. The sample profile shows about 150,000 clones; roughly nine tenths of them were found once. In total, the top ten clones hold roughly 0.98% of the sample. The material was peripheral blood, obtained 28 days after the second AZD1222 dose. The receptors originated from an adult who received the AZD1222 COVID-19 vaccine.

The chain carries TRBV11-2 and TRBJ1-4; D might be TRBD1 (5 bases). This CDR3 is built from 18 residues. Germline CDR1 SGHAT, CDR2 FQNNGV. Trimming cost V 0 bases and J 0 bases, with 14 bases left between them. CDR3 bases: TGTGCCAGCAGCTTAGATCCGGCGGGGCCTGCAACTAATGAAAAACTGTTTTTT. It encodes CASSLDPAGPATNEKLFF.

The rearrangement uses TRBV7-8 and TRBJ2-5, with 9 positions matching TRBD2. The V gene end was trimmed by 5 bases and the J gene end by 4 bases; junction bases not matched to a gene: 11. The CDR3 covers 16 residues. Germline CDR1 and CDR2: SGHVS and FQNEAQ. The CDR3 region has the DNA TGTGCCAGCAGCCGGAATAGCGGGGGCGACCGAGAGACCCAGTACTTC. It translates to CASSRNSGGDRETQYF.

The chain carries TRBV5-1 and TRBJ2-1; D call uncertain. The CDR3 spans 13 residues. Trimming shortened V by 4 bases and J by 1 base, and 6 bases separated the two germline ends. Germline V gives CDR1 SGHRS, CDR2 YFSETQ. The CDR3 sequence: CASSTNSYNEQFF. The CDR3 DNA is TGCGCCAGCAGCACGAATTCCTACAATGAGCAGTTCTTC. Variable domain in full (rest from reference TRBV5-1 and TRBJ2-1): KAGVTQTPRYLIKTRGQQVTLSCSPISGHRSVSWYQQTPGQGLQFLFEYFSETQRNKGNFPGRFSGRQFSNSRSEMNVSTLELGDSALYLCASSTNSYNEQFFGPGTRLTVL.

The chain joins TRBV18 to TRBJ2-3; D unclear. The V gene lost 1 base and the J gene lost 1 base, with 0 bases spanning the gap. Germline CDR1 is KGHSH and CDR2 is LQKENI. The length of the CDR3 is 12 residues. CDR3 sequence reads: CASSPRTDTQYF. Written as DNA, the CDR3 is TGTGCCAGCTCACCACGCACAGATACGCAGTATTTT.

The chain carries TRBV14 and TRBJ1-5, with a weak D call TRBD1 (6 bases). Trimming removed 0 bases from V and 0 bases from J, with 15 bases in between. CDR3 length equals 18 residues. CDR1 is SGHDN, CDR2 FVKESK, per germline. The CDR3: CASSQDPRGVYSNQPQHF. The CDR3 DNA is TGTGCCAGCAGCCAAGATCCGAGGGGGGTTTATAGCAATCAGCCCCAGCATTTT.

A remark on this clone: The sample contains more than one DNA sequence encoding this CDR3. The chain employs TRBV3-1 (or the pseudogene TRBV3-2) and TRBJ2-2; a weak D match, TRBD2 (6 bases). The CDR3 loop spans 13 amino acids. V was cut by 3 bases and J by 8 bases, with 10 bases left in between. Germline assignment: CDR1 LGHDT and CDR2 YNNKEL (reference sequence). CDR3 nucleotides: TGTGCCAGCAGCCAGCTAGGAGGGGGGGAGCTGTTTTTT. Amino acids: CASSQLGGGELFF.

This rearrangement joins TRBV6-2 or TRBV6-3 to TRBJ1-1; 7 bases are shared with TRBD1. Germline CDR1 reads MNHEY; CDR2 reads SVGEGT. The CDR3 runs to 15 residues. J lost 0 bases, V lost 5 bases, and 6 bases had no gene match. CDR3 residues: CASSDPGQLNTEAFF. The CDR3 region has the DNA TGTGCCAGCAGTGACCCGGGACAGTTGAACACTGAAGCTTTCTTT.

This clone was recorded only once. The V call is TRBV11-2, the J call TRBJ1-1; no definite D call. The CDR3 sequence is 16 residues long. V was pared by 1 base and J by 3 bases, with 15 bases between. Germline loops: CDR1 SGHAT, CDR2 FQNNGV. The chain's CDR3 is CASSLGFKEIHTEAFF. The CDR3 DNA follows: TGTGCCAGCAGCTTAGGTTTTAAGGAGATTCACACTGAAGCTTTCTTT.

This rearrangement joins TRBV7-9 to TRBJ2-3; D unclear. Germline V gives CDR1 SEHNR, CDR2 FQNEAQ (reference sequence). The CDR3 totals 11 residues. V lost 3 bases and J 4 bases, leaving 2 bases between the germline ends. This chain's CDR3 is CASSFADTQYF. In DNA form, the CDR3 reads TGTGCCAGCAGCTTTGCAGATACGCAGTATTTT.

The genes are TRBV7-2 and TRBJ1-2; 10 nucleotides agree with TRBD1. Germline V lookup: CDR1 SGHTA, CDR2 FQGNSA. Trimming at V came to 6 bases and at J to 7 bases, leaving 8 bases not matched to a gene. The CDR3 length is 14 residues. CDR3 in amino acids: CASSSGTGESGYTF. The CDR3 coding sequence is TGTGCCAGCAGTTCCGGGACAGGGGAGTCTGGCTACACCTTC.

V gene TRBV14 combines with J gene TRBJ1-4; D ambiguous. V lost 3 bases, J lost 8 bases, and 10 bases lay in between. Looked up from germline, CDR1 is SGHDN and CDR2 is FVKESK. The CDR3 is made up of 13 amino acids. CDR3 DNA: TGTGCCAGCAGCCAGGGCGCAAGGGAAAAACTGTTTTTT. It codes for CASSQGAREKLFF.

This clone showed up just a few times. This rearrangement joins TRBV5-1 to TRBJ2-1; D remains unclear. Germline CDR1 SGHRS, CDR2 YFSETQ. This CDR3 has 14 residues. The V and J ends lost 0 bases and 5 bases respectively, with 9 bases between them. CDR3 in DNA: TGCGCCAGCAGCTTGGGAGGACCGAACAATGAGCAGTTCTTC. Translating gives CASSLGGPNNEQFF.

The chain links TRBV5-1 to TRBJ2-5; D is undetermined. In germline, CDR1 is SGHRS, CDR2 YFSETQ. The CDR3 extends over 15 amino acids. Trimming took off 5 bases at V and 2 bases at J, with 16 bases between the two ends. CDR3: CASRLQPSAQETQYF. In DNA, the CDR3 is TGCGCCAGCAGGCTCCAACCCAGCGCTCAAGAGACCCAGTACTTC.

J is TRBJ1-2 and V is TRBV5-1, with D perhaps TRBD1 (5 bases). V lost 4 bases to trimming and J lost 4 bases, with 11 bases between them. The CDR3 contains 13 residues. Per germline, CDR1 SGHRS and CDR2 YFSETQ. The CDR3 region is CASSARGGYGYTF. CDR3 coding DNA: TGCGCCAGCAGCGCGAGGGGTGGCTATGGCTACACCTTC.

This clone was detected only a few times. This rearrangement joins TRBV10-1 to TRBJ2-3; TRBD1 aligns across 8 bases. Germline-derived CDR1 and CDR2 are WNHNN and SYGVQD (reference sequence). V dropped 3 bases and J dropped 3; count of bases not matched to a gene: 8. The CDR3 totals 16 residues. The CDR3 protein is CASSEVAGGPTDTQYF. CDR3 nucleotide sequence: TGCGCCAGCAGTGAAGTGGCAGGGGGCCCGACAGATACGCAGTATTTT.

J is TRBJ2-7 and V is TRBV29-1; D may be TRBD1 (6 bases). Germline CDR1 reads SQVTM; CDR2 reads ANQGSEA. The CDR3 is 13 amino acids. V was trimmed by 7 bases and J by 6 bases, leaving 19 bases between them. The DNA of the CDR3 is TGCAGCGCTAAGGACAGATTGGGGCTCGAGCAGTACTTC. Translated: CSAKDRLGLEQYF.

The J gene is TRBJ1-1, the V gene TRBV6-5; the D is unclear. The CDR3 spans 13 residues. The V end lost 6 bases, the J end lost 1 base, and 9 bases lay between the germline ends. Germline CDR1 and CDR2: MNHEY and SVGAGI. CDR3 amino acids: CASRLEKNTEAFF. The CDR3 nucleotides read TGTGCCAGCAGACTTGAAAAGAACACTGAAGCTTTCTTT.

The genes are TRBV27 and TRBJ2-7, with 8 bases identical to TRBD1. There are 14 residues in the CDR3. J gave up 2 bases and V 2 bases, and 2 bases lay outside the gene matches. Germline loops: CDR1 MNHEY, CDR2 SMNVEV (reference sequence). CDR3 nucleotides: TGTGCCAGCAGTTTAGGGGGACAGGCCTACGAGCAGTACTTC. Its protein product is CASSLGGQAYEQYF.

J is TRBJ1-6 and V is TRBV19; no clear D. Trimming left V 3 bases short and J 5 bases short, with 11 bases between. The CDR3 runs 15 residues. Germline CDR1 is LNHDA and CDR2 is SQIVND (reference sequence). The CDR3 reads CASSISPPNNSPLHF. In nucleotides, the CDR3 is TGTGCCAGTAGTATTTCTCCACCTAATAATTCACCCCTCCACTTT.

V gene TRBV27 combines with J gene TRBJ2-7; D could derive from TRBD1 or TRBD2 (5 bases each). Germline values: CDR1 MNHEY, CDR2 SMNVEV (reference sequence). This CDR3 is 13 amino acids long. The V end was cut by 8 bases, the J end by 4 bases, with 15 bases between. The CDR3 bases are TGTGCCAGCTCGGCCGGGGCTGGATACGAGCAGTACTTC. It is translated as CASSAGAGYEQYF.

The CDR3 sequence is CAISETGTGSTDTQYF. The CDR3 DNA sequence: TGTGCCATCAGTGAGACGGGAACCGGGAGCACAGATACGCAGTATTTT. This chain uses TRBV10-3 with TRBJ2-3; TRBD2 might be the D (5 bases). Germline CDR1 and CDR2: ENHRY and SYGVKD. This CDR3 has 16 residues. Trimming removed 2 bases at V and 0 bases at J, with 12 bases between.

The V and J genes are TRBV3-1 (or the pseudogene TRBV3-2) and TRBJ2-1; 10 nucleotides agree with TRBD2. This CDR3 is 15 amino acids long. The germline CDR1 and CDR2 sequences are LGHDT and YNNKEL (reference sequence). V shed 0 bases, J shed 7 bases, and the junction held 3 bases outside the gene matches. The CDR3 nucleotides read TGTGCCAGCAGCCAAGAAACTAGCGGGACGAATGAGCAGTTCTTC. Translating it yields CASSQETSGTNEQFF.

The chain combines TRBV19 with TRBJ2-3; TRBD2 agrees at 7 bases. The CDR3 sequence is 14 residues long. The V segment lost 6 bases and the J segment 2 bases; nucleotides outside the gene matches: 5. CDR1 and CDR2 from the germline V gene are LNHDA and SQIVND (reference sequence). CDR3 sequence (DNA): TGTGCCAGTAGCCCGGGACTATACACAGATACGCAGTATTTT. It encodes CASSPGLYTDTQYF.

This chain links TRBV19 with TRBJ1-1; D gene unclear. Trimming took 5 bases from V and 4 from J, leaving 11 bases between them. Germline CDR1 and CDR2: LNHDA and SQIVND (reference sequence). This CDR3 has 13 amino acids. CDR3 coding DNA: TGTGCCAGTAGTCCCGTCTGGGGCACTGAAGCTTTCTTT. Translating it yields CASSPVWGTEAFF.

The rearrangement links TRBV15 to TRBJ1-4; D call uncertain. The germline V gene encodes CDR1 LNHNV and CDR2 YYDKDF (reference sequence). V lost 5 bases, J lost 5 bases, and 15 bases lay in between. This CDR3 has 15 amino acids. The chain's CDR3 is CATSPEMVGNEKLFF. Here the CDR3 DNA reads TGTGCCACCAGCCCAGAGATGGTAGGAAATGAAAAACTGTTTTTT.

The genes are TRBV7-9 and TRBJ1-2; no clear D. V was cut by 4 bases and J by 5 bases, with 8 bases left in between. Looked up from germline, CDR1 is SEHNR and CDR2 is FQNEAQ (reference sequence). The CDR3 length is 12 residues. CDR3: CASSSTAYGYTF. The CDR3 region has the DNA TGTGCCAGCAGCTCGACGGCATATGGCTACACCTTC. The full variable domain, its missing parts supplied by reference TRBV7-9 and TRBJ1-2, is DTGVSQNPRHKITKRGQNVTFRCDPISEHNRLYWYRQTLGQGPEFLTYFQNEAQLEKSRLLSDRFSAERPKGSFSTLEIQRTEQGDSAMYLCASSSTAYGYTFGSGTRLTVV.

The CDR3 bases are TGCGCCAGCAGTGAGGCGAATGGGGTCGAGCAGTACTTC. Its translation is CASSEANGVEQYF. The chain employs TRBV10-1 and TRBJ2-7; D is undetermined. Germline assignment: CDR1 WNHNN and CDR2 SYGVQD (reference sequence). Deletions cut 2 bases from V and 6 bases from J, with 11 bases between. The CDR3 is 13 amino acids.

This clone occurred a few times. This rearrangement joins TRBV5-4 to TRBJ2-5; 10 nucleotides match TRBD2. From germline, CDR1 is SGHNT and CDR2 YYREEE (reference sequence). This CDR3 region has 15 residues. Germline trimming cut 4 bases from V and 5 bases from J; bases unmatched to any gene: 8. This CDR3 is CASSPTGTSVETQYF. In DNA, the CDR3 is TGTGCCAGCAGCCCAACCGGGACTAGCGTCGAGACCCAGTACTTC.